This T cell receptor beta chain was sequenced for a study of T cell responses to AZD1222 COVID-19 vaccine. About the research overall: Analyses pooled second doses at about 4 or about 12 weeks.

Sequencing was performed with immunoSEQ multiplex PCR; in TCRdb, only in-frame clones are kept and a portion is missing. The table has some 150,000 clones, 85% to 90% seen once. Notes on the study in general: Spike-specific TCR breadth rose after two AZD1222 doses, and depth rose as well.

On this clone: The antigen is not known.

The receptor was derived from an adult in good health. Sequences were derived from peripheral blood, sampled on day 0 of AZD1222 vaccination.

The CDR3 here is CAIKEGAGGTEAFF. The CDR3 DNA follows: TGTGCCATCAAAGAAGGGGCAGGGGGCACTGAAGCTTTCTTT. The J gene is TRBJ1-1, the V gene TRBV10-3; 7 bases are a match to TRBD1. The CDR3 sequence is 14 residues long. The J segment lost 4 bases and the V segment lost 7 bases, leaving 9 bases of the junction unmatched. CDR1 is ENHRY and CDR2 is SYGVKD in the germline V gene.